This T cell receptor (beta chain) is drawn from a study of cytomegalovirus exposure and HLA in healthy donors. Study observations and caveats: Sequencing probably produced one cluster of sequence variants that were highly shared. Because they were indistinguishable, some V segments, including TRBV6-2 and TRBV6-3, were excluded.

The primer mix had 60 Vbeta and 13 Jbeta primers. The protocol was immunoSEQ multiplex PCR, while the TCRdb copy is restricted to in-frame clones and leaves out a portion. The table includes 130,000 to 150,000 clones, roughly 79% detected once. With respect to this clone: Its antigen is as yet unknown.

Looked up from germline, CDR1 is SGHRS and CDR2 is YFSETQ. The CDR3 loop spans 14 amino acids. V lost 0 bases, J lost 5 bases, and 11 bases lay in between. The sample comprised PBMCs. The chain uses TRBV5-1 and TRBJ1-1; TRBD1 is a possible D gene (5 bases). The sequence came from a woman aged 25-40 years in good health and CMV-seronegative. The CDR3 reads CASSLVGAGTEAFF. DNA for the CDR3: TGCGCCAGCAGCTTGGTAGGGGCCGGAACTGAAGCTTTCTTT.